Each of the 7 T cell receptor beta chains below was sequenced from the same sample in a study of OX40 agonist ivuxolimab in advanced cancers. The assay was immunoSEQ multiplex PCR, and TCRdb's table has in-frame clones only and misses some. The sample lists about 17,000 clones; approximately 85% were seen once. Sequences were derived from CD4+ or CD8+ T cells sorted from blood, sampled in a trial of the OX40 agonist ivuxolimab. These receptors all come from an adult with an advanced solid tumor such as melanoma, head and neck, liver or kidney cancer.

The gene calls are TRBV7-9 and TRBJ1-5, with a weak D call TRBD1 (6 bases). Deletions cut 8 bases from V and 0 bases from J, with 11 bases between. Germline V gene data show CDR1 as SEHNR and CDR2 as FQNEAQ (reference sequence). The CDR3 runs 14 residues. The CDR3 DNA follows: TGTGCCAGCCAGGGGAAAAATAGCAATCAGCCCCAGCATTTT. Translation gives CASQGKNSNQPQHF.

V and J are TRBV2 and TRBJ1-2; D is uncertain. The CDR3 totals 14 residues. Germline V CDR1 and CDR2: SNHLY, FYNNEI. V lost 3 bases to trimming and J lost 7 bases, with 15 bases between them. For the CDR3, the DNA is TGTGCCAGCAGTGACCCAAGGAAAAGTAGTGGCTACACCTTC. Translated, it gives CASSDPRKSSGYTF.

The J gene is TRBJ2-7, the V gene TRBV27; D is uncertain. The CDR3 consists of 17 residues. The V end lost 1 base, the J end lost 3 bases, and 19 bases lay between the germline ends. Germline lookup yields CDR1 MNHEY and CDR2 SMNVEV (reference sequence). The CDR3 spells CASSLFPPASELYEQYF. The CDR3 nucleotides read TGTGCCAGCAGTTTATTTCCCCCTGCTAGTGAACTCTACGAGCAGTACTTC.

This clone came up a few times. CDR3 sequence: CASSEFRAVNGYTF. CDR3 bases: TGCGCCAGCAGTGAATTCCGGGCAGTAAATGGCTACACCTTC. The rearrangement links TRBV10-2 to TRBJ1-2; D gene ambiguous. V was shortened by 3 bases and J by 6 bases, with 14 bases between the two germline ends. The CDR3 covers 14 residues. Looked up from germline, CDR1 is WSHSY and CDR2 is SAAADI.

Here the CDR3 reads CASSSGDSYEQYF. For the CDR3, the DNA is TGTGCCAGCAGCTCAGGGGACTCCTACGAGCAGTACTTC. This chain links TRBV7-6 with TRBJ2-7, with a weak D call TRBD1 (6 bases). This CDR3 comprises 13 residues. V was shortened by 4 bases and J by 0 bases, with 7 bases between the two germline ends. Germline CDR1 and CDR2: SGHVS and FNYEAQ.

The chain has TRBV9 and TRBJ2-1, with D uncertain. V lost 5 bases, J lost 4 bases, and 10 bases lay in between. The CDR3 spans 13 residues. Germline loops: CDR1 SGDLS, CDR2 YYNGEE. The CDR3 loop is CASRAMGYNEQFF. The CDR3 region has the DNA TGTGCCAGCAGAGCTATGGGATACAATGAGCAGTTCTTC. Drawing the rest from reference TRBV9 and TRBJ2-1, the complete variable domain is DSGVTQTPKHLITATGQRVTLRCSPRSGDLSVYWYQQSLDQGLQFLIQYYNGEERAKGNILERFSAQQFPDLHSELNLSSLELGDSALYFCASRAMGYNEQFFGPGTRLTVL.

CDR3 residues: CASSSRPEGNYGYTF. DNA of the CDR3: TGTGCCAGCAGTTCCCGTCCGGAGGGGAACTATGGCTACACCTTC. The chain couples TRBV28 to TRBJ1-2; D possibly corresponds to TRBD1 (5 bases). V dropped 4 bases and J dropped 2 bases, with 14 bases sitting between them. This CDR3 region has 15 residues. CDR1 is MDHEN and CDR2 is SYDVKM in the germline V gene.